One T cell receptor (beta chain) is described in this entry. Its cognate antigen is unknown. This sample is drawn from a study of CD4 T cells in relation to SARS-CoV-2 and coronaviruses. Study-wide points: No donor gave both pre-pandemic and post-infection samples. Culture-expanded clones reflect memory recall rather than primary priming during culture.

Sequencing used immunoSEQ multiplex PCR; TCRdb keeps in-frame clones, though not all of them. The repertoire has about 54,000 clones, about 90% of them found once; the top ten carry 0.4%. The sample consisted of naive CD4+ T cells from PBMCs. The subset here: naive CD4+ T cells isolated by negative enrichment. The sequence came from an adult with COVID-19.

DNA of the CDR3: TGTGCCAGCCGTCCCCGGACAGCCTCCCCCAATCAGCCCCAGCATTTT. Translated: CASRPRTASPNQPQHF. The chain carries TRBV28 and TRBJ1-5, with D maybe TRBD1 (6 bases). V lost 8 bases and J lost 3, with 20 bases in between. The germline gives CDR1 MDHEN, CDR2 SYDVKM. The CDR3 spans 16 residues.